Listed below are T cell receptor beta chains from one sample, sequenced in a study of OX40 agonist ivuxolimab in advanced cancers. Method: immunoSEQ multiplex PCR; TCRdb's copy keeps in-frame clones and lacks some. The table has around 76,000 clones, roughly 90% seen once. Sequenced here: CD4+ or CD8+ T cells sorted from blood, sampled in a trial of the OX40 agonist ivuxolimab. All receptors derive from an adult with an advanced solid tumor such as melanoma, head and neck, liver or kidney cancer. The conserved cysteine and the conserved F or W are not part of the CDR3 here. The order of the fields is V gene, clone size, CDR3 protein. Size is stated for part of the rows, as once, few or many counts, or as a class when the clone is expanded.

>TRBV7-2|.
ASSLESTVNQPQH
>TRBV28|few
ASSLEWTEAF
>TRBV2|few
ASTRQVDSPLH
>TRBV5-1|.
ASSLDGGQQPQH
>TRBV2|.
ASSITDTQY
>TRBV28|.
ASNLGSGLQEKLF
>TRBV7-2|few
ASSLDSSYNQPQH
>TRBV5-8|.
ASSRGRQPQH
>TRBV7-9|few
ASSRGIGQTTQGSPLH
>TRBV2|.
ASKDRATNEKLF
>TRBV28|.
ASSLRRAYNYGYT
>TRBV6-6|.
ASSYGGSSFGTQH
>TRBV10-3|.
AISDLDQPQH
>TRBV7-7|.
ASSLEGSTDTQY
>TRBV7-2|.
ASSSNSGGPLYTQY
>TRBV6-5|.
ASSYVNLGGEQY
>TRBV7-9|.
ASSPALHTEAF
>TRBV7-9|.
ASSLGAGEAF
>TRBV30|few
AYKGTGDYEQY
>TRBV6-1|.
ASSEMPGRNEQF
>TRBV7-9|few
ASSLGGSEQY
>TRBV6-1|.
ASRDRVLDEQF
>TRBV6-5|once
ASSYGGRSYGYT
>TRBV6-6|once
ASSYGKETQY
>TRBV4-1|.
ASSRTYRGVETQY
>TRBV4-3|few
ASSQDFFSGSPLH
>TRBV19|.
ASSSPGTGPQPQH
>TRBV2|.
ASSGSGGPNSPLH
>TRBV11-3|.
ASSSLTGGGELF
>TRBV6-1|.
ASRMNTEAF
>TRBV5-1|.
ASSLVHPTEPFCRNQPQH
>TRBV5-5|.
ASSLEAGEDTQY
>TRBV30|.
AWSVPRRNNEQF
>TRBV5-4|.
ASSRGAGGRTGELF
>TRBV5-3|.
ASSLLGYGYT
>TRBV11-2|.
ASRGLGAPEQY
>TRBV10-3|.
ATGTGSGYQPQH
>TRBV28|once
ASSLRIAANTEAF
>TRBV18|.
ASSRGGQGANEQF
>TRBV9|.
ASSVEGGSGNTIY
>TRBV5-1|once
ASSLSTGSTYEQY
>TRBV7-9|.
ASSPGTNQPQH
>TRBV19|.
ASSPTVGRATYNEQF
>TRBV5-6|.
ASSLGLGWSTGELF
>TRBV6-1|.
ASLTTLGYNEQF
>TRBV28|.
ASSSGGGYT
>TRBV6-1|.
ASSEALGQNSPLH
>TRBV9|.
ASSVDPGGGTEAF
>TRBV2|few
ASSDPDTEAF
>TRBV7-2|once
ASSLSRGSYGYT
>TRBV15|.
ATMGTGTGLVAQY
>TRBV6-6|.
ASSGGAGRVITEAF
>TRBV5-1|.
ASSLAGYQETQY
>TRBV6-6|.
ASSHRQTHLRYGYT
>TRBV28|.
ASSLYREETQY
>TRBV4-2|.
ASRRQRGAPEQY
>TRBV5-6|.
ASSFSGGPYNEQF
>TRBV6-1|.
ASSDLPERVSGNTIY
>TRBV30|.
AWSVSRGAGYT